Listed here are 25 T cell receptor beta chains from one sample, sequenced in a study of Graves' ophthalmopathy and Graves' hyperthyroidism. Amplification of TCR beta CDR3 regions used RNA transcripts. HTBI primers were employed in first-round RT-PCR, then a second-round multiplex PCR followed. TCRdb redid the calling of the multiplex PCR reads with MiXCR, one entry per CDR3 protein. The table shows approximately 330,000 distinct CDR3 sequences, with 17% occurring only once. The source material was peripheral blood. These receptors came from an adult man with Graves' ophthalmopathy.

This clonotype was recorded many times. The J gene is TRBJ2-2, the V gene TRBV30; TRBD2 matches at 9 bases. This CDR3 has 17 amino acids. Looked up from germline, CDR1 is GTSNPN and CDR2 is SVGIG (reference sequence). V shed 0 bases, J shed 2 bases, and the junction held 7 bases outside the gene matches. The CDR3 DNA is TGTGCCTGGAGTGTACGGGCGGGGGGGCTCAACACCGGGGAGCTGTTTTTT. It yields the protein CAWSVRAGGLNTGELFF.

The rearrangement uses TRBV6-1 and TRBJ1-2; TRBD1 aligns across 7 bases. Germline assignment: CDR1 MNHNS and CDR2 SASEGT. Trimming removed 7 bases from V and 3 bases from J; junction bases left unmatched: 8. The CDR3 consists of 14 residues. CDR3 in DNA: TGTGCCAGCATTCGGGACAGTAACTACTATGGCTACACCTTC. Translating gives CASIRDSNYYGYTF.

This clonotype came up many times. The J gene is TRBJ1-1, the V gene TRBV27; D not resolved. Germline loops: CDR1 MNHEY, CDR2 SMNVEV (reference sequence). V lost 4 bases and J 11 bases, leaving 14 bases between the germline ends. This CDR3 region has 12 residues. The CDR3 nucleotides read TGTGCCAGCAGTTCCCCAGAGGGTGACGCTTTCTTT. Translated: CASSSPEGDAFF.

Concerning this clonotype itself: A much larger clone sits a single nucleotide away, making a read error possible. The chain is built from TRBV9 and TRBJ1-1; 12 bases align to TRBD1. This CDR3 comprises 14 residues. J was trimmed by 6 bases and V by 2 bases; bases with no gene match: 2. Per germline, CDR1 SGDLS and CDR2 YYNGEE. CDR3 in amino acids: CASSVGQGAAEAFF. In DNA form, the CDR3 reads TGTGCCAGCAGCGTGGGACAGGGGGCGGCTGAAGCTTTCTTT.

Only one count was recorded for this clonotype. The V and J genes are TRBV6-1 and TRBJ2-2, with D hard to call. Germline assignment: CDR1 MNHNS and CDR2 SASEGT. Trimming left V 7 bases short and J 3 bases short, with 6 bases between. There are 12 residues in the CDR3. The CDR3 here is CASNAYTGELFF. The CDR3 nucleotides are TGTGCCAGCAATGCCTACACCGGGGAGCTGTTTTTT.

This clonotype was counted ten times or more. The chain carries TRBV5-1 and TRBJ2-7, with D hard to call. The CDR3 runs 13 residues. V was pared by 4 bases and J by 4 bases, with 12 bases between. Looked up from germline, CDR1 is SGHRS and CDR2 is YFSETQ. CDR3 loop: CASSLQAGYEQYF. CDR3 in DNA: TGCGCCAGCAGCCTTCAGGCAGGATACGAGCAGTACTTC.

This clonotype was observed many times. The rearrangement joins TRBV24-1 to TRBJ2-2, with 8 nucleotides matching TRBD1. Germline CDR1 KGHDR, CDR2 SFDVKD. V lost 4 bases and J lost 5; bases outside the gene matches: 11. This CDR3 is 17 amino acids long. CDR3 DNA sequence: TGTGCCACCAGTGACGAGAAGGGACAGGAGATGACCGGGGAGCTGTTTTTT. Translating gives CATSDEKGQEMTGELFF.

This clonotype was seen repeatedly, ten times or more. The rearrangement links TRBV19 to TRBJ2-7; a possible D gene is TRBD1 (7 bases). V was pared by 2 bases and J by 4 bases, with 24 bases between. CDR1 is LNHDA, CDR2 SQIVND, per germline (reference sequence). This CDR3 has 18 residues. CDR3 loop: CASSIRTGRVRGTYEQYF. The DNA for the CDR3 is TGTGCCAGTAGTATACGGACAGGAAGGGTCCGCGGGACTTACGAGCAGTACTTC.

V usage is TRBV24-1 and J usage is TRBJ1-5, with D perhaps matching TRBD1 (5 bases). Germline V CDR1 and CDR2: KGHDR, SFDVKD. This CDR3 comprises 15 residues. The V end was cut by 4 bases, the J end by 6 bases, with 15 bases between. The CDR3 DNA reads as TGTGCCACCAGTGACCGGGACGGCCCGGGTCAGCCCCAGCATTTT. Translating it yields CATSDRDGPGQPQHF.

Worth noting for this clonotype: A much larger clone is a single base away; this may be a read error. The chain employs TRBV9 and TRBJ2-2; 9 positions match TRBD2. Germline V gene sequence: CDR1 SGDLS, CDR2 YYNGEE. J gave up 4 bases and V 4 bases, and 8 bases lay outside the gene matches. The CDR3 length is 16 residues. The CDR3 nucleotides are TGTGCCAGCAGCAGAGGACTAGCGCTGATCACCGGGGAGCTGTTTTTT. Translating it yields CASSRGLALITGELFF.

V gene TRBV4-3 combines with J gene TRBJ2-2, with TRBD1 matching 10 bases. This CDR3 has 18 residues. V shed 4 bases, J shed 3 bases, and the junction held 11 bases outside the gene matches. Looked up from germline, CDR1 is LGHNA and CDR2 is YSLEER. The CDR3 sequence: CASSPTGTTGGYTGELFF. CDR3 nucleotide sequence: TGCGCCAGCAGCCCTACCGGGACGACAGGGGGCTACACCGGGGAGCTGTTTTTT.

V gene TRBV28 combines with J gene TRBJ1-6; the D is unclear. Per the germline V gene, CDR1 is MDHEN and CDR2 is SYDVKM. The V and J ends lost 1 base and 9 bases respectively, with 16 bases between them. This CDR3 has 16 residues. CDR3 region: CASSLFTSSEGSPLHF. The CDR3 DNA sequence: TGTGCCAGCAGTTTATTTACCAGCTCAGAGGGTTCACCCCTCCACTTT.

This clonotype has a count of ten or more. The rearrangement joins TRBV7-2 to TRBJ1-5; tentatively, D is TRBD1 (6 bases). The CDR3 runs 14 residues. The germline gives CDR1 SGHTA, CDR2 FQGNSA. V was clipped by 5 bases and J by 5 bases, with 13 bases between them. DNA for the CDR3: TGTGCCAGCAGCCTGTGGGACATCGATCAGCCCCAGCATTTT. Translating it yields CASSLWDIDQPQHF.

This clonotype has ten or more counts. DNA of the CDR3: TGTGCCAGCAGTTTAAGATCCGTGGGGGACAAAAACATTCAGTACTTC. Translation gives CASSLRSVGDKNIQYF. V gene TRBV12-3 or TRBV12-4 combines with J gene TRBJ2-4; D tentatively fits TRBD1 or TRBD2 (5 bases each). The CDR3 is 16 amino acids. Trimming cost V 2 bases and J 3 bases, with 14 bases left between them.

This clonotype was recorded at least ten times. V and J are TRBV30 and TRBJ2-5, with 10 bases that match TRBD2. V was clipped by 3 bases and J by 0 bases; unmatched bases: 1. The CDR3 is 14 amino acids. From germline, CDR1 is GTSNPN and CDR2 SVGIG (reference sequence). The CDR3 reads CAWRAGGDQETQYF. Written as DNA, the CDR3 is TGTGCCTGGAGAGCGGGAGGGGACCAAGAGACCCAGTACTTC.

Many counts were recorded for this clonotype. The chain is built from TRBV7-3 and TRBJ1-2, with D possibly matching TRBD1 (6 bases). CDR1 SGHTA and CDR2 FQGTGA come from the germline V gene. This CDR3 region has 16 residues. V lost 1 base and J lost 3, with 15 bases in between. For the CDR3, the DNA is TGTGCCAGCAGCTTAAAAAAGTCGACAGGCCACTATGGCTACACCTTC. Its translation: CASSLKKSTGHYGYTF.

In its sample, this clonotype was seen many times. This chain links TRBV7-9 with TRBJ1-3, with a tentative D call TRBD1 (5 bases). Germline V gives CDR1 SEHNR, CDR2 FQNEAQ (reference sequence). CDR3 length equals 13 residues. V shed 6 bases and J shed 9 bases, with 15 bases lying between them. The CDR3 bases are TGTGCCAGCAGAGACCAAGCAGGGTCCACCATATATTTT. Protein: CASRDQAGSTIYF.

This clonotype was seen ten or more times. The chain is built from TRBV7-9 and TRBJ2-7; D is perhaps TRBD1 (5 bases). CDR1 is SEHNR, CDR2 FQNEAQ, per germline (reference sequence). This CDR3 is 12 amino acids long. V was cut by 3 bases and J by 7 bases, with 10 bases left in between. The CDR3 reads CASSFAQGEQYF. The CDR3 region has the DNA TGTGCCAGCAGCTTTGCCCAGGGTGAGCAGTACTTC.

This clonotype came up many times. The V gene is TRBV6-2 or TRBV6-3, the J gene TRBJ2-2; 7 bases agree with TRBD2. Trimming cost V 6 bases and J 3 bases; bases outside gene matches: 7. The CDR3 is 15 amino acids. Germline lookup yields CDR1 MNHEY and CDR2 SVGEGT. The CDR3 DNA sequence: TGTGCCAGCAGATTCCGGGGGGACTACACCGGGGAGCTGTTTTTT. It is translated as CASRFRGDYTGELFF.

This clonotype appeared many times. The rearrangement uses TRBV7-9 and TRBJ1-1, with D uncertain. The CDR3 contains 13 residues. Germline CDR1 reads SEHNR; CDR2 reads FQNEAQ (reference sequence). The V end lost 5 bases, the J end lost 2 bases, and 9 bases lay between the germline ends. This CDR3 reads CASSPQINTEAFF. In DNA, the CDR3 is TGTGCCAGCAGCCCTCAGATTAACACTGAAGCTTTCTTT.

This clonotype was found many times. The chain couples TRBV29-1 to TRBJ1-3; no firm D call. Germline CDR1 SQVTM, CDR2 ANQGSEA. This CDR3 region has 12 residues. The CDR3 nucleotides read TGCAGTGCGACATCCTCTGGAAACACCATATATTTT. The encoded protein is CSATSSGNTIYF.

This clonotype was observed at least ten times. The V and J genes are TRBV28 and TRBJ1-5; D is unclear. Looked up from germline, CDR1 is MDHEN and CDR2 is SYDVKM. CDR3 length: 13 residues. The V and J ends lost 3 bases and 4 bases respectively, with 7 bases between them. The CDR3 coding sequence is TGTGCCAGCAGTTTCGGGCAGAATCAGCCCCAGCATTTT. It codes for CASSFGQNQPQHF.

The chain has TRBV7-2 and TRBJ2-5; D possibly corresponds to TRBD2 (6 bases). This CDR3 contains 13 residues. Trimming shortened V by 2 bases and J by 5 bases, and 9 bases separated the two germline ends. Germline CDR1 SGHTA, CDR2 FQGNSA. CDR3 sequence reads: CASSLKGRETQYF. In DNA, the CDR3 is TGTGCCAGCAGCTTAAAAGGGAGGGAGACCCAGTACTTC.

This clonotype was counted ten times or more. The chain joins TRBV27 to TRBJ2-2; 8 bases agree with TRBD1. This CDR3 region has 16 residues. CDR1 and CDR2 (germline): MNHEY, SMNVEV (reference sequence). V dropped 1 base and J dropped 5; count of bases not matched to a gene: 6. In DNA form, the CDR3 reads TGTGCCAGCAGTTTATTGGGACAGGTGATAACCGGGGAGCTGTTTTTT. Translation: CASSLLGQVITGELFF.

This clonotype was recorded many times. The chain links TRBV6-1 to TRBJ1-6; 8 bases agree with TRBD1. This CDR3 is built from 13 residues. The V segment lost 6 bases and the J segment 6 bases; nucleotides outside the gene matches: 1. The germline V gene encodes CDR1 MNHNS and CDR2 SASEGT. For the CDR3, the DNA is TGTGCCAGCAGGGACAGGGTTAATTCACCCCTCCACTTT. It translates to CASRDRVNSPLHF.